The 23 T cell receptor beta chains presented below share a single source sample, sequenced in a study of blood T cell repertoires in COVID-19. Measured with immunoSEQ multiplex PCR; TCRdb has only the in-frame clones, and not every one. The table shows approximately 150,000 clones, with approximately 83% occurring only once. The sample taken for sequencing was peripheral blood. The receptors originated from a woman aged 80 or over with acute or convalescent COVID-19.

The chain uses TRBV19 and TRBJ2-1; 9 bases align to TRBD2. The CDR3 extends over 14 amino acids. CDR1 and CDR2 (germline): LNHDA, SQIVND (reference sequence). V dropped 7 bases and J dropped 5; count of bases not matched to a gene: 6. CDR3 sequence: CASISAGGHNEQFF. CDR3 bases: TGTGCCAGTATATCCGCGGGAGGGCACAATGAGCAGTTCTTC. The full variable domain, rest sourced from reference TRBV19 and TRBJ2-1, is DGGITQSPKYLFRKEGQNVTLSCEQNLNHDAMYWYRQDPGQGLRLIYYSQIVNDFQKGDIAEGYSVSREKKESFPLTVTSAQKNPTAFYLCASISAGGHNEQFFGPGTRLTVL.

The V call is TRBV18, the J call TRBJ2-1; D gene uncertain. CDR1 and CDR2 from the germline V gene are KGHSH and LQKENI. This CDR3 is 11 amino acids long. V lost 5 bases and J lost 6, with 5 bases in between. The CDR3, as DNA: TGTGCCAGCTCATTCTCCAATGAGCAGTTCTTC. Its translation: CASSFSNEQFF.

CDR3 in amino acids: CASLEGQGKEKLFF. In nucleotides, the CDR3 is TGTGCCAGCTTGGAAGGACAGGGCAAGGAAAAACTGTTTTTT. The V call is TRBV5-6, the J call TRBJ1-4; 8 positions agree with TRBD1. Trimming at V came to 7 bases and at J to 8 bases, leaving 10 bases not matched to a gene. CDR3 size: 14 residues. Germline assignment: CDR1 SGHDT and CDR2 YYEEEE.

The rearrangement uses TRBV7-2 and TRBJ2-7, with 8 bases aligning to TRBD2. Looked up from germline, CDR1 is SGHTA and CDR2 is FQGNSA. This CDR3 contains 14 residues. V was clipped by 10 bases and J by 5 bases; unmatched bases: 13. CDR3 nucleotide sequence: TGTGCCACCAAAATAGCGGGGTGGGCCGACGAGCAGTACTTC. It is translated as CATKIAGWADEQYF.

The chain recombines TRBV10-3 with TRBJ2-7; 11 nucleotides agree with TRBD2. The CDR3 contains 17 residues. V lost 4 bases to trimming and J lost 2 bases; unmatched junction nucleotides: 10. CDR1 ENHRY and CDR2 SYGVKD come from the germline V gene. CDR3 DNA: TGTGCCATCAGTGGATCGGGAGGGACTAGCGGTACCTACGAGCAGTACTTC. Translated, it gives CAISGSGGTSGTYEQYF.

The genes are TRBV21-1 and TRBJ2-7; TRBD2 was called by the table and not checked on the DNA. TRBV21-1 is a recognized pseudogene. The CDR3 length is 14 residues. CDR3 coding DNA: TGTGCCAGCAGCCCCCCTAGCACGTCCTACGAGCAGTACTTC. Its translation: CASSPPSTSYEQYF.

The rearrangement uses TRBV30 and TRBJ1-3, with D tentatively TRBD1 (5 bases). Trimming cost V 8 bases and J 4 bases, with 15 bases left between them. Per the germline V gene, CDR1 is GTSNPN and CDR2 is SVGIG (reference sequence). The CDR3 sequence is 13 residues long. The CDR3: CATWGGTGNTIYF. In DNA, the CDR3 is TGTGCCACTTGGGGGGGGACCGGAAACACCATATATTTT.

The chain carries TRBV5-1 and TRBJ2-1; D is perhaps TRBD2 (6 bases). The CDR3 has 15 residues. V was cut by 0 bases and J by 8 bases, with 15 bases left in between. The germline CDR1 and CDR2 sequences are SGHRS and YFSETQ. CDR3 in amino acids: CASSLGLAGYDEQFF. The CDR3 coding sequence is TGCGCCAGCAGCTTGGGGCTGGCGGGATATGATGAGCAGTTCTTC.

The rearrangement uses TRBV27 and TRBJ2-7; D ambiguous. CDR3 length: 13 amino acids. V lost 7 bases, J lost 4 bases, and 14 bases lay in between. CDR1 and CDR2 (germline): MNHEY, SMNVEV (reference sequence). The CDR3 spells CASKSILQYEQYF. For the CDR3, the DNA is TGTGCCAGCAAATCTATCTTACAGTACGAGCAGTACTTC.

This sequence joins TRBV29-1 and TRBJ1-4, with D unclear. The CDR3 length is 11 residues. The germline gives CDR1 SQVTM, CDR2 ANQGSEA. The V and J ends lost 7 bases and 6 bases respectively, with 9 bases between them. The DNA for the CDR3 is TGCAGCGCCCGCGAAGATGAAAAACTGTTTTTT. Protein: CSAREDEKLFF.

This clone was detected only once. The gene calls are TRBV2 and TRBJ2-5; D is perhaps TRBD1 (5 bases). This CDR3 contains 13 residues. Trimming took off 2 bases at V and 4 bases at J, with 8 bases between the two ends. Germline-derived CDR1 and CDR2 are SNHLY and FYNNEI. CDR3: CASSEMTVETQYF. The CDR3 bases are TGTGCCAGCAGTGAAATGACAGTAGAGACCCAGTACTTC.

The genes are TRBV19 and TRBJ1-2; TRBD1 matches at 9 bases. Germline V gene sequence: CDR1 LNHDA, CDR2 SQIVND (reference sequence). J was trimmed by 5 bases and V by 6 bases; bases with no gene match: 10. The CDR3 has 15 residues. CDR3 region: CASSNRGRGEYGYTF. CDR3 sequence (DNA): TGTGCCAGTAGCAACAGGGGGCGCGGGGAATATGGCTACACCTTC.

V usage is TRBV27 and J usage is TRBJ2-1; D remains ambiguous. CDR1 is MNHEY, CDR2 SMNVEV, per germline (reference sequence). Trimming left V 4 bases short and J 7 bases short, with 14 bases between. The CDR3 spans 14 residues. The DNA of the CDR3 is TGTGCCAGCAGTTCGAGAGGATCGCATAATGAGCAGTTCTTC. Its protein product is CASSSRGSHNEQFF.

The chain uses TRBV28 and TRBJ2-7, with D tentatively TRBD1 (6 bases). The CDR3 extends over 15 amino acids. Trimming took off 4 bases at V and 3 bases at J, with 16 bases between the two ends. The germline gives CDR1 MDHEN, CDR2 SYDVKM. As DNA, the CDR3 is TGTGCCAGCAGTTATACAGGGAATGCCGACTACGAGCAGTACTTC. It specifies CASSYTGNADYEQYF.

The sample holds a few counts of this clone. The genes are TRBV30 and TRBJ1-1; D not certain. Germline V gene data show CDR1 as GTSNPN and CDR2 as SVGIG (reference sequence). V shed 1 base and J shed 0 bases, with 9 bases lying between them. The CDR3 sequence is 14 residues long. The CDR3 coding sequence is TGTGCCTGGAGTGAAAGACTTCTGAACACTGAAGCTTTCTTT. The encoded protein is CAWSERLLNTEAFF.

This clone showed up just a few times. The CDR3 coding sequence is TGTGCCAGCAGGGGACAGGGTTCCACAGATACGCAGTATTTT. Its translation: CASRGQGSTDTQYF. This chain joins TRBV28 and TRBJ2-3; 9 bases line up with TRBD1. CDR1 and CDR2 from the germline V gene are MDHEN and SYDVKM. This CDR3 spans 14 amino acids. V lost 6 bases, J lost 2 bases, and 3 bases stayed unmatched.

The chain has TRBV5-8 and TRBJ1-1; D unclear. Trimming took off 0 bases at V and 1 base at J, with 7 bases between the two ends. The CDR3 extends over 14 amino acids. Germline V gives CDR1 SGHTS, CDR2 YDEGEE. The CDR3 DNA is TGTGCCAGCAGCTTGGTTACGGGGAACACTGAAGCTTTCTTT. Translated: CASSLVTGNTEAFF.

This clone was counted once. CDR3 sequence: CASSRNLLAGRYTDTQYF. CDR3 DNA: TGTGCCAGCAGCCGCAACTTACTAGCGGGGCGTTACACAGATACGCAGTATTTT. This chain links TRBV14 with TRBJ2-3; 10 nucleotides match TRBD2. This CDR3 is built from 18 residues. CDR1 is SGHDN, CDR2 FVKESK, per germline. The V and J ends lost 4 bases and 2 bases, in that order; junction bases with no gene match: 12.

The chain uses TRBV5-1 and TRBJ2-7; 10 bases line up with TRBD1. Trimming at V came to 0 bases and at J to 4 bases, leaving 7 bases not matched to a gene. CDR1 SGHRS and CDR2 YFSETQ come from the germline V gene. This CDR3 is 16 amino acids long. The CDR3 protein is CASSLEGQGLGYEQYF. In nucleotides, the CDR3 is TGCGCCAGCAGCTTGGAGGGACAGGGGCTGGGTTACGAGCAGTACTTC.

This chain joins TRBV19 and TRBJ1-3; possible D gene TRBD1, 6 bases. V was trimmed by 2 bases and J by 2 bases, leaving 13 bases between them. Germline CDR1 and CDR2: LNHDA and SQIVND (reference sequence). CDR3 length: 16 residues. The CDR3 DNA sequence: TGTGCCAGTAGTATAAGCCACAGGGTGGCTGGAAACACCATATATTTT. As protein: CASSISHRVAGNTIYF.

The V call is TRBV28, the J call TRBJ1-1, with 9 positions matching TRBD1. The V gene end was trimmed by 6 bases and the J gene end by 7 bases; junction bases not matched to a gene: 12. The length of the CDR3 is 15 residues. Looked up from germline, CDR1 is MDHEN and CDR2 is SYDVKM. CDR3 in DNA: TGTGCCAGCAGCCTCGGGGGGACAGGGTTAATTGAAGCTTTCTTT. This codes for CASSLGGTGLIEAFF. The entire variable domain, with the rest obtained from reference TRBV28 and TRBJ1-1, is as follows: DVKVTQSSRYLVKRTGEKVFLECVQDMDHENMFWYRQDPGLGLRLIYFSYDVKMKEKGDIPEGYSVSREKKERFSLILESASTNQTSMYLCASSLGGTGLIEAFFGQGTRLTVV.

This clone was counted only a few times. This chain links TRBV10-3 with TRBJ1-2; TRBD1 matches 7 bases. The CDR3 is 16 residues long. CDR1 ENHRY and CDR2 SYGVKD come from the germline V gene. V dropped 0 bases and J dropped 5; count of bases not matched to a gene: 9. CDR3 DNA sequence: TGTGCCATCAGTGAGTCCGAAACAGGGGTCGGGTATGGCTACACCTTC. Amino acid sequence: CAISESETGVGYGYTF.

The table lists this clone with a count of one. The chain is built from TRBV19 and TRBJ2-3; D might be TRBD1 (7 bases). CDR1 LNHDA and CDR2 SQIVND come from the germline V gene (reference sequence). V lost 5 bases and J 0 bases, leaving 9 bases between the germline ends. The CDR3 has 14 amino acids. CDR3 coding DNA: TGTGCCAGTAGTGGAGGGGGCAGCACAGATACGCAGTATTTT. Its translation: CASSGGGSTDTQYF.